Sequencing of this TCR beta chain was carried out in a study of blood T cell repertoires in COVID-19. Original processing methods: Estimation of nucleated cell counts relied on the amplification of reference gene primers. Libraries were prepared by immunoSEQ multiplex PCR; TCRdb keeps only in-frame clonotypes and omits some of them. The V and J calls and the clone size are those of that table, but D and trimming were determined from the DNA. The table lists approximately 440,000 clones, roughly 91% of them singletons. Trimming at V came to 9 bases and at J to 6 bases, leaving 5 bases not matched to a gene. Looked up from germline, CDR1 is MNHEY and CDR2 is SVGAGI. There are 13 residues in the CDR3. The recovered donors of Cohort 3 showed two negative PCRs, clearance, or symptom resolution.

The chain employs TRBV6-5 and TRBJ2-7, with 13 bases lining up with TRBD2. The specimen was PBMCs or T cells enriched from blood (not recorded which). The receptor's source is a man aged 18 to 29 who had recovered from COVID-19. The CDR3 here is CARTSGGNREQYF. The CDR3 nucleotides are TGTGCCAGGACTAGCGGGGGGAATCGCGAGCAGTACTTC.